These T cell receptor beta chains were read from a single sample in a study of blood T cell repertoires in COVID-19. Produced via immunoSEQ multiplex PCR; TCRdb's table is partial and in-frame only. The table lists about 280,000 clones, about four fifths of them singletons. Sequencing used PBMCs or T cells enriched from blood (not recorded which). All receptors come from a middle-aged man who had been exposed to COVID-19. Each CDR3 is given with its conserved first and last residue. Fields, in order: CDR3 protein, CDR3 length, V gene, J gene.

CDR3: CASSLGVRKLGEKLFF
length: 16
V: TRBV5-1
J: TRBJ1-4

CDR3: CASSADRGREAFF
length: 13
V: TRBV9
J: TRBJ1-1

CDR3: CASSLGTYTITDTQYF
length: 16
V: TRBV7-6
J: TRBJ2-3

CDR3: CAWSAGMGRGGYEAFF
length: 16
V: TRBV30
J: TRBJ1-1

CDR3: CSASAGRTYNEQFF
length: 14
V: TRBV20-1
J: TRBJ2-1

CDR3: CASSVGGQRNTEAFF
length: 15
V: TRBV9
J: TRBJ1-1

CDR3: CASSLRKGPGSPLHF
length: 15
V: TRBV11-2
J: TRBJ1-6

CDR3: CASSEGQVNNEQFF
length: 14
V: TRBV6-5
J: TRBJ2-1

CDR3: CASMSLGSGNTIYF
length: 14
V: TRBV19
J: TRBJ1-3

CDR3: CASSPGTSGTYEQYF
length: 15
V: TRBV18
J: TRBJ2-7

CDR3: CASREGTGNYEQYF
length: 14
V: TRBV5-1
J: TRBJ2-7

CDR3: CASSIGAGIHQPQHF
length: 15
V: TRBV19
J: TRBJ1-5

CDR3: CASSPTLDSAQETQYF
length: 16
V: TRBV5-4
J: TRBJ2-5

CDR3: CASSPLGQSTGELFF
length: 15
V: TRBV11-3
J: TRBJ2-2

CDR3: CASSLVLADEQFF
length: 13
V: TRBV7-2
J: TRBJ2-1

CDR3: CASGTSAKLFF
length: 11
V: TRBV28
J: TRBJ1-4

CDR3: CSASYGTSLNEQFF
length: 14
V: TRBV20-1
J: TRBJ2-1

CDR3: CASSLGLALVNEQFF
length: 15
V: TRBV7-9
J: TRBJ2-1

CDR3: CSVRADPTDTQYF
length: 13
V: TRBV29-1
J: TRBJ2-3

CDR3: CATSEGRAGAPEQYF
length: 15
V: TRBV24-1
J: TRBJ2-7

CDR3: CSVEVGGQGTQPQHF
length: 15
V: TRBV29-1
J: TRBJ1-5

CDR3: CASSLLTEGTDTQYF
length: 15
V: TRBV11-2
J: TRBJ2-3

CDR3: CASSLYSGVSTDTQYF
length: 16
V: TRBV7-9
J: TRBJ2-3

CDR3: CASSLQSQGYNSPLHF
length: 16
V: TRBV5-1
J: TRBJ1-6

CDR3: CASSDAGSSYEQYF
length: 14
V: TRBV10-2
J: TRBJ2-7

CDR3: CAISRKREETQYF
length: 13
V: TRBV10-3
J: TRBJ2-5

CDR3: CASTPLGLAEYEQYF
length: 15
V: TRBV7-9
J: TRBJ2-7

CDR3: CASSYGQGEEQYF
length: 13
V: TRBV18
J: TRBJ2-7

CDR3: CSVAGGTSGNTIYF
length: 14
V: TRBV29-1
J: TRBJ1-3

CDR3: CASSAFRNTGELFF
length: 14
V: TRBV10-1
J: TRBJ2-2

CDR3: CASRPFLAGTSAGGNEQFF
length: 19
V: TRBV11-3
J: TRBJ2-1

CDR3: CASSMSRDEKLFF
length: 13
V: TRBV27
J: TRBJ1-4

CDR3: CASSRQPQETQYF
length: 13
V: TRBV27
J: TRBJ2-5

CDR3: CASTGTGLFQETQYF
length: 15
V: TRBV2
J: TRBJ2-5

CDR3: CASTRTGQGDLPQHF
length: 15
V: TRBV7-9
J: TRBJ1-5

CDR3: CASIKRTGGIEQFF
length: 14
V: TRBV6-5
J: TRBJ2-1

CDR3: CASSFGTGTYTQANEQFF
length: 18
V: TRBV7-9
J: TRBJ2-1

CDR3: CASSLVAGVDEQYF
length: 14
V: TRBV5-6
J: TRBJ2-7

CDR3: CASTQLSAGGRTDTQYF
length: 17
V: TRBV5-6
J: TRBJ2-3

CDR3: CASSGGMGNTIYF
length: 13
V: TRBV2
J: TRBJ1-3

CDR3: CASGFGYEQYF
length: 11
V: TRBV5-4
J: TRBJ2-7

CDR3: CASSVDPSGSGTQYF
length: 15
V: TRBV9
J: TRBJ2-5

CDR3: CASSPPMAGTGFEQYF
length: 16
V: TRBV18
J: TRBJ2-7

CDR3: CASSPTLSGGPYEQYF
length: 16
V: TRBV27
J: TRBJ2-7

CDR3: CASSYRPQGYGYTF
length: 14
V: TRBV6-5
J: TRBJ1-2

CDR3: CASGFGQGSGTEAFF
length: 15
V: TRBV12-5
J: TRBJ1-1

CDR3: CASSYFSNSNTQYF
length: 14
V: TRBV6-5
J: TRBJ2-3

CDR3: CASSFLGTALRAFF
length: 14
V: TRBV7-2
J: TRBJ1-1

CDR3: CASQDPDGQSYEQYF
length: 15
V: TRBV2
J: TRBJ2-7

CDR3: CASSESFRGYTF
length: 12
V: TRBV6-1
J: TRBJ1-2